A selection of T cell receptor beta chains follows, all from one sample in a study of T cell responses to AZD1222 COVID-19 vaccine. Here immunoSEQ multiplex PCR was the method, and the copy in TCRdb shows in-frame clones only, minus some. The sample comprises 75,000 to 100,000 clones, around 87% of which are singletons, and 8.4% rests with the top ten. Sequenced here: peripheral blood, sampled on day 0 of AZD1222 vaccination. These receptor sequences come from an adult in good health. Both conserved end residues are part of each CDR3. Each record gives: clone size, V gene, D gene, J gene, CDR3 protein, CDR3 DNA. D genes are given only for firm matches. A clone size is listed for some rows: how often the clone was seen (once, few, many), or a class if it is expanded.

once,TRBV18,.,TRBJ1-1,CASSRGRPTEAFF,TGTGCCAGCTCACGGGGACGGCCTACTGAAGCTTTCTTT
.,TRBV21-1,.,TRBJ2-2,CASSNAPNTGELFF,TGTGCCAGCAGCAATGCCCCGAACACCGGGGAGCTGTTTTTT
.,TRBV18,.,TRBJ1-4,CASSPPGWATNEKLFF,TGTGCCAGCTCACCCCCAGGATGGGCAACTAATGAAAAACTGTTTTTT
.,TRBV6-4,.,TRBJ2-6,CASSENVWAGANVLTF,TGTGCCAGCAGTGAGAATGTCTGGGCTGGGGCCAACGTCCTGACTTTC
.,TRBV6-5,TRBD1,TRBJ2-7,CASSDSGTGGGEQYF,TGTGCCAGCAGTGACTCCGGGACAGGGGGCGGTGAGCAGTACTTC
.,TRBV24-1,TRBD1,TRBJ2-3,CATGQGQGAQDTQYF,TGTGCCACCGGGCAAGGGCAGGGGGCGCAAGATACGCAGTATTTT
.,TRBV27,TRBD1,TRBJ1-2,CASSSTGDSGYTF,TGTGCCAGCAGCAGCACAGGGGATAGCGGCTACACCTTC
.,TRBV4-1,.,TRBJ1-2,CASSHAGGSFGYGYTF,TGCGCCAGCAGCCATGCTGGGGGGAGTTTTGGCTATGGCTACACCTTC
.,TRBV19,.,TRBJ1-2,CASSISAIGEGYTF,TGTGCCAGTAGTATATCGGCCATCGGGGAGGGCTACACCTTC
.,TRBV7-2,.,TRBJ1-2,CASSSLREGSYGYTF,TGTGCCAGCAGCTCCTTGAGGGAGGGTAGCTATGGCTACACCTTC
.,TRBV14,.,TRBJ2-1,CASSPKQESSYNEQFF,TGTGCCAGCAGCCCAAAACAGGAGAGCTCCTACAATGAGCAGTTCTTC
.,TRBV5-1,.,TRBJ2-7,CASSSTHYEQYF,TGCGCCAGCAGCTCCACACACTACGAGCAGTACTTC
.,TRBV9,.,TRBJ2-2,CASSVRLAPGELFF,TGTGCCAGCAGCGTAAGGCTAGCCCCCGGGGAGCTGTTTTTT
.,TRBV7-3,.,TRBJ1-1,CASSRDGNTEAFF,TGTGCCAGCAGCCGGGACGGAAACACTGAAGCTTTCTTT
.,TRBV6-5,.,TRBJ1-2,CASSFRKRGDYGYTF,TGTGCCAGCAGTTTTCGGAAACGGGGGGACTATGGCTACACCTTC
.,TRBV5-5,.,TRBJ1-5,CASSHRNNQPQHF,TGTGCCAGCAGCCACAGGAACAATCAGCCCCAGCATTTT
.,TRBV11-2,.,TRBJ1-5,CASSDQPGGPQHF,TGTGCCAGTAGCGACCAACCGGGGGGGCCCCAGCATTTT
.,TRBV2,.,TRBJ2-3,CASLRRTTDTQYF,TGTGCCAGTCTGAGACGTACCACAGATACGCAGTATTTT
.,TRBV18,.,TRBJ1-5,CASSQEVNQPQHF,TGTGCCAGCTCACAGGAAGTAAATCAGCCCCAGCATTTT
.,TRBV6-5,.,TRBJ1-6,CASRTGTDNSPLHF,TGTGCCAGCAGAACGGGGACGGATAATTCACCCCTCCACTTT
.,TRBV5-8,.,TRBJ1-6,CASSTLSSYNSPLHF,TGTGCCAGCAGCACCTTAAGCTCCTATAATTCACCCCTCCACTTT
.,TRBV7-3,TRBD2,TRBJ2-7,CASSLTSGAGHEQYF,TGTGCCAGCAGCCTAACTAGCGGGGCTGGCCACGAGCAGTACTTC
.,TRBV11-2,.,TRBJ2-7,CASSLGTAYEQYF,TGTGCCAGCAGCTTAGGTACGGCCTACGAGCAGTACTTC
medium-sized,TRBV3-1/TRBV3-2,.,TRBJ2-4,CASSVYDLMGKNIQYF,TGTGCCAGCTCCGTTTACGACCTTATGGGCAAAAACATTCAGTACTTC
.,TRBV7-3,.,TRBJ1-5,CASSLWSNQPQHF,TGTGCCAGCAGCTTATGGAGCAATCAGCCCCAGCATTTT
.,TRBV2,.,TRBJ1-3,CASSELGQFSGNTIYF,TGTGCCAGCAGTGAACTGGGACAATTCTCTGGAAACACCATATATTTT
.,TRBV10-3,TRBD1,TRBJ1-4,CAISEGTDEKLFF,TGTGCCATCAGTGAGGGGACAGATGAAAAACTGTTTTTT
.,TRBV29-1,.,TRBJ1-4,CSALGTSNEKLFF,TGCAGCGCGCTAGGGACGTCTAATGAAAAACTGTTTTTT